This T cell receptor beta chain was recorded in a study of neurological immune-mediated disorders. TCRdb independently ran MiXCR on the 5' RACE reads; one entry per CDR3 protein. Among about 65,000 distinct CDR3 sequences listed, approximately 4.2% were seen once. This clonotype has a count of ten or more. This clonotype was sampled from a man aged 45-65 years with multiple sclerosis. Sequencing was performed on PBMCs.

The CDR3 sequence: CASSPEGRPEQYF. CDR3 coding DNA: TGTGCCAGCAGCCCGGAGGGTCGACCCGAGCAGTACTTC. The rearrangement links TRBV7-9 to TRBJ2-7; tentative D call: TRBD2 (6 bases). With 5 bases removed from V and 6 bases from J, the gap between germline ends came to 14 bases. Germline CDR1 reads SEHNR; CDR2 reads FQNEAQ (reference sequence). CDR3 length equals 13 residues.